Presented here are 32 T cell receptor beta chains from one specimen sequenced in a study of control samples from healthy donors and cancer patients. Libraries were prepared by immunoSEQ multiplex PCR; TCRdb keeps only in-frame clonotypes and omits some of them. The table lists about 120,000 clones, approximately 95% of them singletons, with about 3.6% in the top ten. Sequencing input: blood. These receptors came from a man aged 25-40 years in good health.

V gene TRBV4-1 combines with J gene TRBJ1-2, with D uncertain. The CDR3 has 14 residues. Germline assignment: CDR1 MGHRA and CDR2 YSYEKL. V lost 0 bases to trimming and J lost 9 bases, with 14 bases between them. This CDR3 is CASSQESPGLRYTF. The DNA of the CDR3 is TGCGCCAGCAGCCAAGAATCCCCCGGCCTTCGCTACACCTTC.

This chain uses TRBV11-2 with TRBJ2-1, with unresolved D. V was pared by 3 bases and J by 2 bases, with 11 bases between. Germline V gene lookup returns CDR1 SGHAT and CDR2 FQNNGV. The CDR3 has 15 residues. The CDR3 loop is CASSFIGGPYNEQFF. The CDR3 DNA is TGTGCCAGCAGCTTTATCGGCGGCCCCTACAATGAGCAGTTCTTC.

This chain connects TRBV11-2 to TRBJ1-1; no definite D call. Trimming took 3 bases from V and 3 from J, leaving 5 bases between them. CDR1 and CDR2 (germline): SGHAT, FQNNGV. There are 12 residues in the CDR3. CDR3 sequence reads: CASSLSDTEAFF. The CDR3 DNA reads TGTGCCAGCAGCTTGAGCGACACTGAAGCTTTCTTT.

V gene TRBV5-1 combines with J gene TRBJ1-1; D possibly corresponds to TRBD1 (5 bases). CDR3 length: 14 amino acids. CDR1 and CDR2 (germline): SGHRS, YFSETQ. V gave up 5 bases and J gave up 3 bases, with 14 bases separating them. The CDR3 reads CASSGQGVYTEAFF. The CDR3 nucleotides are TGCGCCAGCAGTGGGCAGGGTGTATACACTGAAGCTTTCTTT.

The genes are TRBV19 and TRBJ1-1, with no clear D. This CDR3 contains 12 residues. V lost 5 bases and J 1 base, leaving 5 bases between the germline ends. Germline V lookup: CDR1 LNHDA, CDR2 SQIVND (reference sequence). DNA for the CDR3: TGTGCCAGTAGTTTTCAGAACACTGAAGCTTTCTTT. Translating gives CASSFQNTEAFF.

This clone was observed once. This rearrangement joins TRBV29-1 to TRBJ2-2; D ambiguous. Germline CDR1 reads SQVTM; CDR2 reads ANQGSEA. The germline V and J ends were trimmed by 5 bases and 6 bases, with 10 bases remaining between them. The CDR3 has 12 amino acids. The CDR3 reads CSVLEGPGELFF. Here the CDR3 DNA reads TGCAGCGTTCTCGAAGGGCCCGGGGAGCTGTTTTTT.

The V gene is TRBV11-2, the J gene TRBJ1-5; 8 bases match TRBD1. The CDR3 sequence is 15 residues long. Trimming took 1 base from V and 3 from J; bases not matched to a gene: 2. CDR1 and CDR2 from the germline V gene are SGHAT and FQNNGV. In DNA, the CDR3 is TGTGCCAGCAGCTTAGCAGGGGGCAACAATCAGCCCCAGCATTTT. Translating gives CASSLAGGNNQPQHF.

The V and J genes are TRBV30 and TRBJ1-2, with TRBD1 identical over 9 bases. CDR3 length: 14 residues. J was trimmed by 4 bases and V by 0 bases; bases with no gene match: 3. The germline V gene encodes CDR1 GTSNPN and CDR2 SVGIG (reference sequence). The CDR3 sequence: CAWSVQGAGYGYTF. CDR3 bases: TGTGCCTGGAGTGTACAGGGGGCGGGCTATGGCTACACCTTC.

The J gene is TRBJ1-1, the V gene TRBV19, with D possibly TRBD1 on 6 matching bases. The CDR3 covers 14 residues. Germline V gives CDR1 LNHDA, CDR2 SQIVND (reference sequence). With 5 bases removed from V and 1 base from J, the gap between germline ends came to 11 bases. The chain's CDR3 is CASSGGYQNTEAFF. The CDR3 DNA reads as TGTGCCAGTAGTGGGGGCTACCAGAACACTGAAGCTTTCTTT.

As regards this clone: The same CDR3 can be traced to other DNA sequences in this sample. This chain links TRBV5-1 with TRBJ2-3, with 7 bases that match TRBD1. CDR1 and CDR2 (germline): SGHRS, YFSETQ. The CDR3 has 14 residues. V trimming: 5 bases; J trimming: 2 bases; junction bases outside the gene matches: 5. The CDR3 region has the DNA TGCGCCAGCAGGCTACAGGGGACCACAGATACGCAGTATTTT. Its translation is CASRLQGTTDTQYF.

The CDR3 loop is CASSPLVGGQETQYF. The CDR3 region has the DNA TGTGCCAGCAGCCCCCTTGTGGGGGGACAAGAGACCCAGTACTTC. The chain employs TRBV7-2 and TRBJ2-5; possible D gene TRBD2, 6 bases. In germline, CDR1 is SGHTA, CDR2 FQGNSA. V was pared by 5 bases and J by 2 bases, with 15 bases between. The CDR3 extends over 15 amino acids.

The rearrangement links TRBV12-5 to TRBJ2-1; 9 nucleotides agree with TRBD2. The CDR3 is 17 residues long. Germline V gene data show CDR1 as LGHNT and CDR2 as FRNRAP. V shed 0 bases, J shed 0 bases, and the junction held 3 bases outside the gene matches. The CDR3 sequence: CASGLVRGGSSYNEQFF. The CDR3, as DNA: TGTGCTAGTGGTTTGGTGCGGGGGGGGAGCTCCTACAATGAGCAGTTCTTC. The full variable domain, with the rest looked up from reference TRBV12-5 and TRBJ2-1, is DARVTQTPRHKVTEMGQEVTMRCQPILGHNTVFWYRQTMMQGLELLAYFRNRAPLDDSGMPKDRFSAEMPDATLATLKIQPSEPRDSAVYFCASGLVRGGSSYNEQFFGPGTRLTVL.

The rearrangement joins TRBV19 to TRBJ2-2; 10 bases match TRBD1. The CDR3 is made up of 16 amino acids. The trim removed 6 bases at V and 0 bases at J, leaving 4 bases unmatched. Looked up from germline, CDR1 is LNHDA and CDR2 is SQIVND (reference sequence). This chain's CDR3 is CASRRDRGANTGELFF. CDR3 in DNA: TGTGCCAGTAGGAGGGACAGGGGAGCGAACACCGGGGAGCTGTTTTTT.

This chain uses TRBV21-1 with TRBJ2-1; the D segment call TRBD1 is taken from the table without a DNA check. TRBV21-1 is deemed a pseudogene. The CDR3 consists of 17 residues. In DNA, the CDR3 is TGTGCCAGCAGCAAAGGAAGGGACAGGGCAGAGGGCAATGAGCAGTTCTTC. The encoded protein is CASSKGRDRAEGNEQFF.

The chain recombines TRBV2 with TRBJ1-2; D is unresolved. The CDR3 runs to 16 residues. Trimming took 2 bases from V and 1 from J, leaving 14 bases between them. Germline CDR1 reads SNHLY; CDR2 reads FYNNEI. CDR3 region: CASSETVPRGNYGYTF. CDR3 nucleotides: TGTGCCAGCAGTGAAACCGTGCCCCGAGGTAACTATGGCTACACCTTC.

The chain carries TRBV4-3 and TRBJ2-1; no clear D gene. The CDR3 consists of 13 residues. V was pared by 0 bases and J by 6 bases, with 6 bases between. Germline V gives CDR1 LGHNA, CDR2 YSLEER. CDR3 region: CASSQDYINEQFF. DNA of the CDR3: TGCGCCAGCAGCCAAGATTACATCAATGAGCAGTTCTTC.

The rearrangement links TRBV6-5 to TRBJ1-2; D is possibly TRBD1 (5 bases). The CDR3 loop spans 15 amino acids. Trimming shortened V by 1 base and J by 6 bases, and 15 bases separated the two germline ends. Germline V CDR1 and CDR2: MNHEY, SVGAGI. In nucleotides, the CDR3 is TGTGCCAGCAGTTACTTTGTGCGCCAGGGACATGGCTACACCTTC. As protein: CASSYFVRQGHGYTF.

This chain uses TRBV7-9 with TRBJ2-7; D remains ambiguous. This CDR3 has 11 residues. V lost 5 bases and J 0 bases, leaving 2 bases between the germline ends. CDR1 is SEHNR and CDR2 is FQNEAQ in the germline V gene (reference sequence). The CDR3 DNA follows: TGTGCCAGCAGCCCCTCCTACGAGCAGTACTTC. This codes for CASSPSYEQYF. Looking up the rest from reference TRBV7-9 and TRBJ2-7 gives the full variable domain: DTGVSQNPRHKITKRGQNVTFRCDPISEHNRLYWYRQTLGQGPEFLTYFQNEAQLEKSRLLSDRFSAERPKGSFSTLEIQRTEQGDSAMYLCASSPSYEQYFGPGTRLTVT.

The CDR3 bases are TGTGCCAGCAGGGACAGGGTGGCAGCCTATGGCTACACCTTC. As protein: CASRDRVAAYGYTF. The rearrangement joins TRBV27 to TRBJ1-2; 8 bases match TRBD1. Germline CDR1 is MNHEY and CDR2 is SMNVEV (reference sequence). The CDR3 extends over 14 amino acids. J gave up 4 bases and V 6 bases, and 7 bases lay outside the gene matches.

The rearrangement links TRBV5-1 to TRBJ1-2; 7 bases fit TRBD1. The germline V gene has CDR1 SGHRS and CDR2 YFSETQ. With 0 bases clipped from V and 4 bases from J, the junction kept 9 bases outside the gene matches. This CDR3 spans 16 amino acids. The CDR3 region has the DNA TGCGCCAGCAGCTTGGTGCAGGGGGGGACTAGCTATGGCTACACCTTC. Translated, it gives CASSLVQGGTSYGYTF.

This clone is a singleton in its sample. For the CDR3, the DNA is TGCAGCGTCCGAGCAGGGGTGTCAGAGACCCAGTACTTC. As protein: CSVRAGVSETQYF. The chain recombines TRBV29-1 with TRBJ2-5; TRBD1 might be the D (6 bases). The CDR3 covers 13 residues. CDR1 SQVTM and CDR2 ANQGSEA come from the germline V gene. V was pared by 6 bases and J by 4 bases, with 15 bases between.

This rearrangement joins TRBV28 to TRBJ1-1; no reliable D call. Germline V CDR1 and CDR2: MDHEN, SYDVKM. V lost 5 bases and J lost 4, with 14 bases in between. This CDR3 is built from 14 residues. The DNA for the CDR3 is TGTGCCAGCAGTCGCAAACGTGTAGGCACTGAAGCTTTCTTT. Translating gives CASSRKRVGTEAFF.

The genes are TRBV9 and TRBJ1-6; tentative D call: TRBD1 (5 bases). V gave up 0 bases and J gave up 8 bases, with 9 bases separating them. Per the germline V gene, CDR1 is SGDLS and CDR2 is YYNGEE. The CDR3 is 14 residues long. The CDR3 loop reads CASSVVGQDSPLHF. CDR3 bases: TGTGCCAGCAGCGTAGTGGGGCAAGATTCACCCCTCCACTTT.

This clone appeared a single time. For the CDR3, the DNA is TGTGCCAGCAGCGAACAGGGGGTTTCACCCCTCCACTTT. As protein: CASSEQGVSPLHF. The chain carries TRBV2 and TRBJ1-6; TRBD1 agrees at 8 bases. CDR3 length: 13 amino acids. Germline trimming cut 6 bases from V and 9 bases from J; bases unmatched to any gene: 4. Germline-derived CDR1 and CDR2 are SNHLY and FYNNEI.

This chain joins TRBV7-9 and TRBJ2-1, with no clear D. V lost 1 base and J lost 4, with 5 bases in between. This CDR3 is 13 amino acids long. Germline V gene data show CDR1 as SEHNR and CDR2 as FQNEAQ (reference sequence). CDR3 sequence (DNA): TGTGCCAGCAGCTTAGTCATTTACAATGAGCAGTTCTTC. It specifies CASSLVIYNEQFF.

The chain is built from TRBV6-4 and TRBJ1-1; the match to TRBD1 covers 8 bases. Per germline, CDR1 MRHNA and CDR2 SNTAGT. With V trimmed by 0 bases and J by 1 base, 4 bases remained unmatched. CDR3 length: 16 residues. The CDR3 DNA is TGTGCCAGCAGTGACTCTTGGACAGGGAGGAACACTGAAGCTTTCTTT. It specifies CASSDSWTGRNTEAFF.

This chain joins TRBV5-8 and TRBJ2-7; possibly TRBD1 or TRBD2 for D (5 bases each). Germline assignment: CDR1 SGHTS and CDR2 YDEGEE. This CDR3 is 13 amino acids long. The V end was cut by 2 bases, the J end by 3 bases, with 9 bases between. The CDR3 DNA is TGTGCCAGCAGCTTTATGGGGGTCTACGAGCAGTACTTC. Encoded protein: CASSFMGVYEQYF.

This chain joins TRBV5-6 and TRBJ1-5, with a possible D match to TRBD1 (5 bases). V was trimmed by 0 bases and J by 2 bases, leaving 18 bases between them. This CDR3 contains 18 residues. Germline lookup yields CDR1 SGHDT and CDR2 YYEEEE. The CDR3 protein is CASSLASHLGQGNQPQHF. The DNA for the CDR3 is TGTGCCAGCAGCTTGGCCTCCCACCTGGGGCAGGGCAATCAGCCCCAGCATTTT.

This clone is a singleton in its sample. The chain has TRBV19 and TRBJ1-5; D may be TRBD1 (6 bases). V lost 4 bases, J lost 0 bases, and 16 bases lay in between. The germline V gene has CDR1 LNHDA and CDR2 SQIVND (reference sequence). This CDR3 is 17 amino acids long. The CDR3 bases are TGTGCCAGTAGTACCGCCGGGGGCCCCTATAGCAATCAGCCCCAGCATTTT. Translating gives CASSTAGGPYSNQPQHF. The variable domain in full, completed from reference TRBV19 and TRBJ1-5, reads DGGITQSPKYLFRKEGQNVTLSCEQNLNHDAMYWYRQDPGQGLRLIYYSQIVNDFQKGDIAEGYSVSREKKESFPLTVTSAQKNPTAFYLCASSTAGGPYSNQPQHFGDGTRLSIL.

V is TRBV6-5 and J is TRBJ1-2; weak D call: TRBD1 (6 bases). There are 14 residues in the CDR3. Germline V gene data show CDR1 as MNHEY and CDR2 as SVGAGI. V was pared by 6 bases and J by 7 bases, with 18 bases between. The CDR3 protein is CASRDSAEVSGYTF. The CDR3 nucleotides are TGTGCCAGCAGGGACAGCGCCGAGGTCTCTGGCTACACCTTC.

The chain has TRBV5-4 and TRBJ2-7; no definite D call. Trimming took off 0 bases at V and 6 bases at J, with 7 bases between the two ends. Germline V gene data show CDR1 as SGHNT and CDR2 as YYREEE (reference sequence). CDR3 length: 12 amino acids. The CDR3 region is CASSLGEFEQYF. The DNA of the CDR3 is TGTGCCAGCAGCTTGGGGGAATTCGAGCAGTACTTC.

This clone was seen more than once but under ten times. This chain joins TRBV25-1 and TRBJ1-1; D may be TRBD1 (6 bases). Germline V gene lookup returns CDR1 MGHDK and CDR2 SYGVNS. Trimming pared 7 bases from V and 4 bases from J, leaving 13 bases between. The CDR3 loop spans 13 amino acids. CDR3 DNA sequence: TGTGCCAGCAATACAGGGAGGGGCACTGAAGCTTTCTTT. This gives the protein CASNTGRGTEAFF.